This T cell receptor (beta chain) was captured by sequencing in a study of blood T cell repertoires in COVID-19 (dated by TCRdb to 2018 to 2021). Notes on the research overall: Samples from collaborators originated in the United States, Italy and Spain and spanned both the acute and convalescent phases of COVID-19. The prospective study material was composed of cDNA or gDNA derived from T cells, B-cell-depleted T cells, or PBMCs. The dataset comprised deeply sampled blood TCRbeta repertoires from subjects exposed to, actively infected with, or recovered from COVID-19. A freely available public database, intended as a resource for researchers studying the immune response to SARS-CoV-2, is where the repertoires were released. The samples were drawn from two sources: the first 160 participants of the ongoing ImmuneRACE study, and 1,200 or so subjects contributed by 6 global collaborators. A de-identified subject ID, COVID-19 status, age in years and sex were almost always included in the sample metadata. Where available, HLA class I and class II types were obtained from metadata supplied by the sample provider rather than from assay-based typing.

This clone was seen a handful of times. This receptor's antigen is unknown. The input lacks base qualities; no much larger clone sits a single base away. Each collaborating institution followed its own protocols to collect whole blood in K2EDTA tubes. For TCRbeta analysis, collaborators shipped samples as frozen whole blood, isolated PBMCs, or DNA extracted from either of those sample types. TCRbeta CDR3 regions were amplified from genomic DNA by means of the immunoSEQ Assay, a bias-controlled multiplex PCR. The source study handled its data this way. The number of nucleated cells in each sample was estimated from the amplification of reference gene primers within the assay. To quantify the absolute abundance of each unique TCRbeta CDR3 rearrangement, sequence reads were collapsed and filtered. For each sample, productive Simpson clonality was calculated as the square root of Simpson's diversity index across productive rearrangements. As stored in TCRdb, this immuneACCESS dataset retains in-frame rearrangements with V and J assigned. A fraction of the clones does not appear; measured against another copy, unresolved V genes explain less than half of the discrepancy, and the remainder lacks a known reason. From that table come the V and J calls and clone size; the DNA was used to work out D and trimming. The sample table lists 290,000 or so clones, about 85% of them with a count of one. The top ten constitute about 2% of the sample.

Results and caveats for the whole study, not just this receptor: How much clinical and demographic metadata was included differed by source and by participant, and the metadata was provided uncurated.

V is reduced by 3 bases and J by 9 bases, leaving a spacing of 12 bases between them. Per the germline V gene, SGHVS is the CDR1 and FNYEAQ is the CDR2. The CDR3 contains 14 residues, cysteine and phenylalanine counted. Kept here is only the CDR3 DNA, which spans 42 bases and is read in frame from base 1. Sequencing used peripheral blood. This receptor was obtained from a man between 18 and 29 years old with active or convalescent COVID-19. Rearrangement joined TRBV7-6 to TRBJ1-6, with no confidently assigned D gene. The DNA is TGTGCCAGCAGCTTGCGGGGTGAAGGTTCACCCCTCCACTTT. This encodes CASSLRGEGSPLHF. Beyond the CDR3, the reference TRBV7-6 and TRBJ1-6 genes provide the residues; the full variable domain reads: GAGVSQSPRYKVTKRGQDVALRCDPISGHVSLYWYRQALGQGPEFLTYFNYEAQQDKSGLPNDRFSAERPEGSISTLTIQRTEQRDSAMYRCASSLRGEGSPLHFGNGTRLTVT.